This TCR beta chain was recovered during a study of blood T cell repertoires in COVID-19. As for the study in general: Spain, Italy and the United States supplied samples that represented acute and convalescent COVID-19. From T cells, B-cell-depleted T cells, or PBMCs came the material, which was cDNA or gDNA.

V was pared by 0 bases and J by 3 bases, with 7 bases between. This CDR3 comprises 14 residues. The germline gives CDR1 SGHRS, CDR2 YFSETQ. Under the authors' procedure: It was from reference gene primer amplification that nucleated cell counts were estimated. The data were produced by immunoSEQ multiplex PCR, yet TCRdb's version contains in-frame clones alone and is incomplete. The V and J calls and clone size were taken over from that table, and D and trimming were inferred from the DNA. The sample gives roughly 76,000 clones, around 87% of which show up once; 29% is in the top ten. This clone is a singleton in its sample.

The sequence was collected from a woman aged 80 or older with active or convalescent COVID-19. The sequencing input was peripheral blood. The V call is TRBV5-1, the J call TRBJ2-1, with unresolved D. CDR3 protein: CASSLGILYNEQFF. In DNA, the CDR3 is TGCGCCAGCAGCTTGGGTATCCTCTACAATGAGCAGTTCTTC.